The sample holds a few counts of the clone carrying this T cell receptor beta chain. TCRdb itself ran the 5' RACE reads through MiXCR, one entry per CDR3 protein. The table shows about 57,000 distinct CDR3 sequences, with 12% occurring only once. The sample comes from a study of T-cell memory formation after mild COVID-19. Per the germline V gene, CDR1 is MDHEN and CDR2 is SYDVKM. V gave up 5 bases and J gave up 2 bases, with 16 bases separating them. The CDR3 is 15 residues long. The clonotype was recovered from a man between 18 and 29 years old who had mild COVID-19 (a few samples of this study predate the infection). Cell type and time point are not known. Sequences were obtained from PBMCs or a T cell subset sorted from them (not recorded which). The chain carries TRBV28 and TRBJ2-7; a weak D match, TRBD2 (5 bases). DNA of the CDR3: TGTGCCAGCAGTCCCCGTGGGAGAGGGACCTACGAGCAGTACGTC. Translated: CASSPRGRGTYEQYV.